This TCR beta chain is from a study of cytomegalovirus exposure and HLA in healthy donors (dated by TCRdb to 2016 to 2017). About the full investigation: According to an earlier analysis of a few hundred of the donors, roughly 180 million T cells yielded 90 million to 130 million unique TCR beta sequences and about 300 Gb of sequence data. Around 320 gigabases of sequencing data and tens of millions of unique TCR sequences were included in an early release covering roughly 600 HLA-typed donors. Of the 398 genotyped donors, 70% to 90% were placed in the genetic ancestry cluster associated with self-reported Caucasian donors. The study aimed to test whether signatures of past pathogen exposure could be identified by cataloging public T cell receptors. The study profiled the T cell repertoires of under 700 subjects by immunosequencing and related them to cytomegalovirus serostatus. Along with the approximately 620-subject first cohort, a separate validation cohort of around 120 different subjects was used. High-throughput TCR immunosequencing, statistical association of individual TCRs with disease status, and machine learning were combined to predict cytomegalovirus infection status. A later analysis re-examined previously published TCR beta repertoires from about 670 donors and added high-resolution HLA genotyping to investigate patterns of TCR occurrence. In the later analysis, no new phenotypic data were used to find candidate immune exposures; instead, reliance was placed on TCR beta sequences and their occurrence across donors. In an earlier analysis of roughly 600 of the donors, high-throughput TCR beta sequencing was used to judge whether each TCR beta V gene segment behaved as functional or pseudogenic. Donor age, sex, ethnicity and CMV serostatus were compiled alongside the repertoire data. Genome-wide SNP genotypes for about 65% of the roughly 670 donors were used in a later genetic analysis, which treated that subset as a discovery cohort. All discovery cohort repertoires had been generated on a single sequencing platform. HLA typing included class I and class II loci at four-digit resolution. The number of donors typed differed by locus, with about 629-640 for A, B, C, DRB1 and DQB1, around 500 for DQA1, approximately 570 for DPA1, and 450 to 480 for DPB1. Roughly five DR-DQ haplotypes were treated as single units for association and clustering because of strong linkage in the cohort. Among roughly 370 genotyped donors of the cohort, an average of around 240,000 unique TCR beta nucleotide sequences were sequenced per donor, around 20% of them non-productive.

V loses 0 bases, J loses 0 bases, and the germline ends lie 6 bases apart. The CDR3 runs 15 amino acids, cysteine and phenylalanine included. The retained sequence is limited to the CDR3, 45 bases, with the frame set at the first base. Sequences SGHRS (CDR1) and YFSETQ (CDR2) are obtained from the germline V gene. The cohort comprised around 700 healthy bone marrow donors. At the time of sampling, all cohort members were nominally healthy, though unrecorded immune exposures were likely present. The donor was CMV seronegative and was included in the group of about 350 seronegative cohort members. Every donor gave a peripheral blood sample, and the peripheral blood mononuclear cells from that sample were used for TCR beta sequencing. The Qiagen DNeasy Blood Extraction Kit was used to extract genomic DNA from the blood cell samples. The protocol used for the library was the immunoSEQ multiplex PCR assay. A mixture of 60 forward primers for TCR Vbeta segments and 13 reverse primers for TCR Jbeta segments was used in the multiplex PCR. Amplification of the CDR3 region of rearranged TCR beta genes was performed with a multiplex PCR assay on genomic DNA. On the Illumina HiSeq System, the amplified TCR beta libraries were sequenced as 87-base-pair reads. In the paper's pipeline: In a later analysis, some 80 million unique TCR beta chains were counted across the roughly 670 repertoires, and roughly 9.9 million of these chains were shared by at least two donors. A nearest-neighbor algorithm error-corrected the raw reads and collapsed the reads into unique sequences, merging closely related sequences to remove PCR and sequencing errors. Alignment of CDR3 sequences to IMGT reference sequences was used to assign V, D and J gene segments. For a sequence to be retained, at least a six-nucleotide match to both a V gene segment and a J gene segment was required. A rearrangement was called productive if the CDR3 had no stop codons and remained in frame with V and J, and every other rearrangement was called non-productive. Following IMGT convention, CDR3 was defined as the stretch from the second conserved V-encoded cysteine to the conserved J-encoded phenylalanine. The earlier analysis of around 640 of the donors excluded sequences that lacked an unambiguous match to a single V gene segment. An earlier analysis of 587 of the donors called V segments functional above 56.7% productive rearrangements and segregating when the between-donor standard deviation exceeded 5%. To diagnose cytomegalovirus status from the catalog of TCR beta chain sequences, a statistical classification framework was built. A later analysis assigned V and J genes by comparing TCR nucleotide sequences with IMGT/GENE-DB human TR gene sequences. A later analysis assigned CDR3 sequences and most-parsimonious VDJ recombination scenarios with the TCRdist pipeline. A later analysis defined each TCR beta chain by its CDR3 amino acid sequence plus V-gene family, and excluded reads lacking a unique V-gene family. As a way to deal with suspected cross-contamination and a sequencing artifact, a later analysis dropped 592 nucleotide sequences that were highly shared and had low generation probability. For each public chain, a later analysis derived a clonal expansion index from normalized ranks of inferred template counts within each repertoire. In a later analysis, generation probabilities were computed using a VDJ recombination model fitted to out-of-frame rearrangements, and the results were checked against IGoR. In a later analysis, hypergeometric tests were used to score TCR-TCR, TCR-HLA and TCR-CMV co-occurrence, with a repertoire-size bias correction applied to TCR pairs. A later analysis estimated false discovery rates by permuting HLA or CMV assignments 20 times. A later analysis grouped co-occurring TCRs with DBSCAN, adding TCRdist sequence similarity when clustering within HLA-allele-positive subsets. Repertoires with fewer than 30,000 or more than 120,000 public chains were left out of co-occurrence clustering, as were five repertoires with anomalous nucleotide sharing. TCRdb carries this immuneACCESS record with in-frame sequences only. Its versions omit some clonotypes, under half of them owing to an unresolved V gene in the studies checked, with the rest unexplained. V and J calls plus clone size are reproduced from that table; the DNA served to infer D and trimming. The sample table shows about 140,000 clones, and approximately 80% are seen once. Roughly 4.9% of the sample is taken by the ten largest.

A word on this clone: Its binding antigen is unknown. Qualities for individual bases were not recorded, and no much larger clone is one base off.

What the research found in general, with its limitations: Linkage disequilibrium might explain the correlated functional status among segregating V segments, but an unknown experimental factor could not be ruled out. Strong co-occurrence of HLA alleles, especially DR and DQ, made assigning TCR associations to individual alleles difficult. In a later analysis, HLA-associated TCR beta chains showed more clonal expansion and lower generation probabilities than non-associated chains that were equally common. A later genetic analysis reported fewer N-insertions in productive TCRs among donors in an Asian-associated ancestry cluster than the 666-donor mean. Because counts were too low, seventeen rarely observed V segments, including chromosome 9 orphons, were excluded from the earlier analysis of a few hundred of the donors. It was suggested by the authors that the approach could potentially be generalized to other disease states and immunological phenotypes. A cluster of highly shared sequence variants was judged likely to be a technical artifact of the sequencing pipeline. Presence/absence analyses assumed roughly uniform sequencing depth across donors, an assumption that may not hold. The cohort was sequenced for TCR beta chains only, and without alpha or paired-chain data the features that could be detected were limited. An earlier analysis of 587 of the donors showed that most TCR beta V segments appeared in productive rearrangements either about 87% or about 30% of the time, which broadly matched IMGT annotations. The classifier was reported to diagnose cytomegalovirus status with high specificity and sensitivity in both the original and validation cohorts. The 87-base-pair reads could not distinguish some IMGT-functional V segments, including TRBV6-2 and TRBV6-3, so those segments were excluded. A later analysis found that most CMV-associated TCR beta chains appeared HLA-restricted, with HLA associations seemingly driven largely by CMV exposure. A later analysis associated about 16,000 TCR beta sequences with specific HLA alleles at a false discovery rate of 0.05. According to a later analysis, parvovirus B19, influenza, CMV and Epstein-Barr virus appeared linked to several top co-occurrence clusters. Three of the identified cytomegalovirus-associated TCR beta chains were confirmed in vitro to be specific for cytomegalovirus antigens. According to a later analysis, TCR association rates differed among HLA loci, with DRB1 alleles showing the most associated TCRs and HLA-C alleles showing the fewest. A further reported finding was that TCR beta sequences accurately predicted the HLA-A and HLA-B alleles for most subjects in the first cohort. An association between a missense DCLRE1C variant and V-gene and J-gene trimming of TCR beta chains was found in a later genetic analysis and replicated in an independent cohort. The study listed 170 or so TCR beta chains as associated with cytomegalovirus. While some public TCRs were present in many individuals, most TCR sequences turned up only very rarely across donors. HLA typing was unavailable for some donors at each locus, so association tests used only the typed subset. CMV serostatus was the only immune exposure information available for the cohort.

The specimen was PBMCs. The V gene is TRBV5-1 and the J gene is TRBJ1-4, with the identity of the D gene unclear. The sequence was obtained from a woman in her 50s in good health and CMV-seronegative. The nucleotides are TGCGCCAGCAGCTTGGAGTCTACAACTAATGAAAAACTGTTTTTT. Its translation reads: CASSLESTTNEKLFF.